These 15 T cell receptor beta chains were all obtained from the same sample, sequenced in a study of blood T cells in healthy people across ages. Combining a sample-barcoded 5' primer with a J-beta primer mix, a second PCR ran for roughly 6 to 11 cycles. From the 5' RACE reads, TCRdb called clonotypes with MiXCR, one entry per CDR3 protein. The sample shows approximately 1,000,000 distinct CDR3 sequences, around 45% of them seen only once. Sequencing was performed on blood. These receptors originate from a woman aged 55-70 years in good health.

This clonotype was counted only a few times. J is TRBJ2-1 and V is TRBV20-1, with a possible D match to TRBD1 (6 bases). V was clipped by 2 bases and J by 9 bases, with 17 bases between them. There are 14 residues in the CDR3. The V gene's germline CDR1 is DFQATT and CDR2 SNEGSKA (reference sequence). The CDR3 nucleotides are TGCAGTGCTAGAAGGGACACCGAGGGTAGTGAGCAGTTCTTC. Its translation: CSARRDTEGSEQFF.

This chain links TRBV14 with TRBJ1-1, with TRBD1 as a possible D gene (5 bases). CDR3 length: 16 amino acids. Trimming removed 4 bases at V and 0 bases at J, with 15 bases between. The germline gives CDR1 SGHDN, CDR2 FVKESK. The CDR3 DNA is TGTGCCAGCAGCCGACACGAAGACAGACTGAACACTGAAGCTTTCTTT. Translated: CASSRHEDRLNTEAFF.

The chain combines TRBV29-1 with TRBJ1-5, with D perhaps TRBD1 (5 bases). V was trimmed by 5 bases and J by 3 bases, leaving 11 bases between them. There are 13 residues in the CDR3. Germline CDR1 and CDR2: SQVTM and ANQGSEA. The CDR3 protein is CSVSRAPNQPQHF. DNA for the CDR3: TGCAGCGTTAGCAGGGCCCCCAATCAGCCCCAGCATTTT. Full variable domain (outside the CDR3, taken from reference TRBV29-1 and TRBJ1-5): SAVISQKPSRDICQRGTSLTIQCQVDSQVTMMFWYRQQPGQSLTLIATANQGSEATYESGFVIDKFPISRPNLTFSTLTVSNMSPEDSSIYLCSVSRAPNQPQHFGDGTRLSIL.

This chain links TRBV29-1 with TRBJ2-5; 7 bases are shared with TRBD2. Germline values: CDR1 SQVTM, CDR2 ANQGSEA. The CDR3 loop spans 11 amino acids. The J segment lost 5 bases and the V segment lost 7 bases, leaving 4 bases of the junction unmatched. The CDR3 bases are TGCAGCGAGCTAGCGGCGGAGACCCAGTACTTC. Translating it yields CSELAAETQYF.

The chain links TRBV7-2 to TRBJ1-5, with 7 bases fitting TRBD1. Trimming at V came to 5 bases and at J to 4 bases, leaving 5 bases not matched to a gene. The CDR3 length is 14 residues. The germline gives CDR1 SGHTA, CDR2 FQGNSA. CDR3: CASSRLGQNQPQHF. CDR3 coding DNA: TGTGCCAGCAGCCGCCTGGGACAGAATCAGCCCCAGCATTTT.

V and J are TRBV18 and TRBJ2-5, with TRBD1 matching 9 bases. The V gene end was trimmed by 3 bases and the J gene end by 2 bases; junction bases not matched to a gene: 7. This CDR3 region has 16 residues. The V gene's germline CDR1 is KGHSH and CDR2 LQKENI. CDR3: CASSPIPGTGQETQYF. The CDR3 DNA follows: TGTGCCAGCTCACCCATTCCTGGGACAGGGCAAGAGACCCAGTACTTC.

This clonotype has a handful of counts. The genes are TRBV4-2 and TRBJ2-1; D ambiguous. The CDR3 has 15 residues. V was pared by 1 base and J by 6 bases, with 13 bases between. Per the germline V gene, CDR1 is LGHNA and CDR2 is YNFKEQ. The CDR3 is CASSQGTSETNEQFF. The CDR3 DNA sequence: TGTGCCAGCAGCCAAGGGACCTCAGAGACCAATGAGCAGTTCTTC.

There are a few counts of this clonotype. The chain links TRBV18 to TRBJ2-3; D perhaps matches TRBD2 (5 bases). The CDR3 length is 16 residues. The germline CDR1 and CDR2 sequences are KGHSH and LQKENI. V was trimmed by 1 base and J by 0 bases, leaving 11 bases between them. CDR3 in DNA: TGTGCCAGCTCACCACGGGTCTGGACTAGCACAGATACGCAGTATTTT. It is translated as CASSPRVWTSTDTQYF.

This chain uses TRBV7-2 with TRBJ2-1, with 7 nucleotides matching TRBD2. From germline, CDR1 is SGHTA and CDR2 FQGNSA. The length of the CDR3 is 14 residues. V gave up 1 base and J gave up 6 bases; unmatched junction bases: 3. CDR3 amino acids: CASSLVRTSNEQFF. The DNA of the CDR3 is TGTGCCAGCAGCTTAGTTCGGACTAGCAATGAGCAGTTCTTC.

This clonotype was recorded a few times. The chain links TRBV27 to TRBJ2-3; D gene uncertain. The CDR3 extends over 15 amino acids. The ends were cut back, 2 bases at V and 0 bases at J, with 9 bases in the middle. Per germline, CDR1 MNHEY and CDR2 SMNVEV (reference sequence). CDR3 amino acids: CASSLRAPSTDTQYF. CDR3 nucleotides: TGTGCCAGCAGTTTACGGGCCCCTAGCACAGATACGCAGTATTTT.

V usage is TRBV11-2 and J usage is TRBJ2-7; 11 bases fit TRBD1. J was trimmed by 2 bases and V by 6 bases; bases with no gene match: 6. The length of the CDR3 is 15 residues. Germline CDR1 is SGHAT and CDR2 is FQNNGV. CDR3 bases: TGTGCCAGCAGAGTTTGGGGACAGGGGGCCTACGAGCAGTACTTC. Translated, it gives CASRVWGQGAYEQYF. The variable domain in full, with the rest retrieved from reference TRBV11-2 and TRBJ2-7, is EAGVAQSPRYKIIEKRQSVAFWCNPISGHATLYWYQQILGQGPKLLIQFQNNGVVDDSQLPKDRFSAERLKGVDSTLKIQPAKLEDSAVYLCASRVWGQGAYEQYFGPGTRLTVT.

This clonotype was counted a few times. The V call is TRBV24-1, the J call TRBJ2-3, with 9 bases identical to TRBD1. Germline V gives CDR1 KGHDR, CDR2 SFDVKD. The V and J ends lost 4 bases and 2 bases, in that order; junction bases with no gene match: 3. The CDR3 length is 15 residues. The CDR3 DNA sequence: TGTGCCACCAGTGACGGACAGGGGCTCACAGATACGCAGTATTTT. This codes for CATSDGQGLTDTQYF.

CDR3 sequence reads: CASSEDSTSTDTQYF. The CDR3 coding sequence is TGTGCCAGCAGCGAGGATAGCACGAGCACAGATACGCAGTATTTT. V gene TRBV12-3 or TRBV12-4 combines with J gene TRBJ2-3; D is unclear. This CDR3 is 15 amino acids long. V dropped 6 bases and J dropped 0 bases, with 13 bases sitting between them.

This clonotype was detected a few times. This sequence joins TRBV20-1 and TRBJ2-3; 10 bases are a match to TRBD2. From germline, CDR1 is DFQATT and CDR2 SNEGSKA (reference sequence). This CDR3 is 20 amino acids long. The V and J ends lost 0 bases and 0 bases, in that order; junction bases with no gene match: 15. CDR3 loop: CSARDPLPTSGPTSTDTQYF. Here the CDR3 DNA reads TGCAGTGCTAGAGATCCCCTCCCGACTAGCGGGCCAACTAGCACAGATACGCAGTATTTT.

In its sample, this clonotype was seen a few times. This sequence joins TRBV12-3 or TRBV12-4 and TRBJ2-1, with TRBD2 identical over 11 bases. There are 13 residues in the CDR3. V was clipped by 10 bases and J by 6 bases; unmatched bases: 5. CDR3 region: CATGTSGGNEQFF. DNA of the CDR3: TGTGCCACCGGGACTAGCGGCGGCAATGAGCAGTTCTTC.